The 27 T cell receptor beta chains listed next were all sequenced from one sample in a study of blood T cell repertoires in COVID-19. This table comes from immunoSEQ multiplex PCR, and its TCRdb copy is limited to in-frame clones, with some not included. Of roughly 200,000 clones listed, 86% were seen once; the top ten hold 7% to 10%. Input material: PBMCs or T cells enriched from blood (not recorded which). All receptors derive from a woman aged 25 to 39 who had recovered from COVID-19.

The DNA of the CDR3 is TGTGCCAGCAGGTTGGGGCGGGAGGGCCTTAGAGATACGCAGTATTTT. As protein: CASRLGREGLRDTQYF. This chain connects TRBV7-9 to TRBJ2-3; 9 bases are a match to TRBD2. This CDR3 is built from 16 residues. Trimming cost V 6 bases and J 5 bases; bases outside gene matches: 12. The V gene's germline CDR1 is SEHNR and CDR2 FQNEAQ (reference sequence).

The chain has TRBV5-1 and TRBJ2-1, with a tentative D call TRBD2 (6 bases). The germline V gene has CDR1 SGHRS and CDR2 YFSETQ. The length of the CDR3 is 16 residues. Trimming pared 0 bases from V and 0 bases from J, leaving 10 bases between. The CDR3 is CASSLDSGSSYNEQFF. DNA for the CDR3: TGCGCCAGCAGCTTGGATAGCGGTAGCTCCTACAATGAGCAGTTCTTC.

The rearrangement uses TRBV5-4 and TRBJ2-2; TRBD2 matches 10 bases. From germline, CDR1 is SGHNT and CDR2 YYREEE (reference sequence). Unmatched junction bases numbered 5, after V lost 4 bases and J lost 5 bases. The CDR3 runs 15 residues. This chain's CDR3 is CASSLAGVRTGELFF. Written as DNA, the CDR3 is TGTGCCAGCAGCCTAGCGGGAGTCCGTACCGGGGAGCTGTTTTTT. Full variable domain (missing parts from reference TRBV5-4 and TRBJ2-2): ETGVTQSPTHLIKTRGQQVTLRCSSQSGHNTVSWYQQALGQGPQFIFQYYREEENGRGNFPPRFSGLQFPNYSSELNVNALELDDSALYLCASSLAGVRTGELFFGEGSRLTVL.

The genes are TRBV5-1 and TRBJ2-1, with a tentative D call TRBD2 (6 bases). V dropped 6 bases and J dropped 10 bases, with 23 bases sitting between them. The CDR3 covers 15 residues. Germline values: CDR1 SGHRS, CDR2 YFSETQ. In nucleotides, the CDR3 is TGCGCCAGCACCCCCCCAGCGGGCGATCAGGGAGAGCAGTTCTTC. Residues: CASTPPAGDQGEQFF.

A note on this clone: The sample has other DNA sequences that encode this CDR3 too. The rearrangement uses TRBV28 and TRBJ2-7; D unresolved. The CDR3 is made up of 12 amino acids. Deletions cut 6 bases from V and 4 bases from J, with 10 bases between. Germline assignment: CDR1 MDHEN and CDR2 SYDVKM. CDR3 sequence (DNA): TGTGCCAGCAGCCCAGACTCATACGAGCAGTACTTC. It encodes CASSPDSYEQYF. Full variable domain (rest looked up from reference TRBV28 and TRBJ2-7): DVKVTQSSRYLVKRTGEKVFLECVQDMDHENMFWYRQDPGLGLRLIYFSYDVKMKEKGDIPEGYSVSREKKERFSLILESASTNQTSMYLCASSPDSYEQYFGPGTRLTVT.

The V and J genes are TRBV18 and TRBJ2-7; D ambiguous. The germline CDR1 and CDR2 sequences are KGHSH and LQKENI. V dropped 3 bases and J dropped 4 bases, with 16 bases sitting between them. This CDR3 comprises 15 residues. The CDR3 sequence: CASSPVAKVTYEQYF. The CDR3 nucleotides read TGTGCCAGCTCACCGGTGGCTAAGGTGACTTACGAGCAGTACTTC.

The chain carries TRBV10-3 and TRBJ1-3; D unclear. Germline V gene data show CDR1 as ENHRY and CDR2 as SYGVKD. The CDR3 runs 15 residues. Trimming removed 0 bases from V and 4 bases from J, with 10 bases in between. CDR3 amino acids: CAISESAGFGNTIYF. The CDR3 DNA is TGTGCCATCAGTGAGTCGGCAGGATTCGGAAACACCATATATTTT.

The rearrangement uses TRBV29-1 and TRBJ1-1, with a tentative D call TRBD1 (5 bases). V was shortened by 7 bases and J by 9 bases, with 21 bases between the two germline ends. The V gene's germline CDR1 is SQVTM and CDR2 ANQGSEA. This CDR3 contains 13 residues. The CDR3 DNA reads as TGCAGCGCCGAGGGGACTTCCAGCCCTAAAGCTTTCTTT. As protein: CSAEGTSSPKAFF.

The chain recombines TRBV2 with TRBJ2-3; 8 bases map to TRBD1. The length of the CDR3 is 14 residues. Trimming took 6 bases from V and 6 from J; bases not matched to a gene: 8. Germline assignment: CDR1 SNHLY and CDR2 FYNNEI. CDR3 bases: TGTGCCAGCAGCACGAGGACAGGGAGGGATACGCAGTATTTT. It is translated as CASSTRTGRDTQYF.

V and J are TRBV28 and TRBJ1-6; D is perhaps TRBD1 (5 bases). This CDR3 is built from 16 residues. Between the trimmed V and J ends, which lost 8 bases and 5 bases, there was a span of 19 bases. Per the germline V gene, CDR1 is MDHEN and CDR2 is SYDVKM. The CDR3 loop reads CASSQVLGDHNSPLHF. As DNA, the CDR3 is TGTGCCAGCTCCCAGGTCCTAGGGGATCATAATTCACCCCTCCACTTT. The whole variable domain, remainder taken from reference TRBV28 and TRBJ1-6, is DVKVTQSSRYLVKRTGEKVFLECVQDMDHENMFWYRQDPGLGLRLIYFSYDVKMKEKGDIPEGYSVSREKKERFSLILESASTNQTSMYLCASSQVLGDHNSPLHFGNGTRLTVT.

The chain couples TRBV11-1 to TRBJ2-1; D not resolved. The CDR3 runs to 13 residues. CDR1 and CDR2 (germline): SGHAT, FQDESV (reference sequence). Trimming took off 5 bases at V and 1 base at J, with 6 bases between the two ends. In DNA, the CDR3 is TGTGCCAGCAGCCCCCAATCCTACAATGAGCAGTTCTTC. Translating it yields CASSPQSYNEQFF.

The CDR3 DNA is TGTGCCAGCACTAACGGACAGGGGGCTAGCGGGAGGGCCCACAATGAGCAGTTCTTC. It specifies CASTNGQGASGRAHNEQFF. This chain connects TRBV2 to TRBJ2-1, with a tentative D call TRBD2 (12 bases). CDR3 size: 19 residues. Per germline, CDR1 SNHLY and CDR2 FYNNEI. V was shortened by 7 bases and J by 5 bases, with 30 bases between the two germline ends.

This clone is a singleton in its sample. The chain combines TRBV5-1 with TRBJ1-1, with a weak D call TRBD1 (6 bases). The V gene's germline CDR1 is SGHRS and CDR2 YFSETQ. The CDR3 sequence is 13 residues long. Trimming removed 5 bases at V and 1 base at J, with 9 bases between. CDR3 region: CASRLQGNTEAFF. The CDR3 DNA is TGCGCCAGCAGATTACAGGGGAACACTGAAGCTTTCTTT.

The genes are TRBV28 and TRBJ1-2; 7 nucleotides match TRBD1. In germline, CDR1 is MDHEN, CDR2 SYDVKM. The junction had 6 bases not matched to a gene; V was cut back by 7 bases and J by 7 bases. The CDR3 covers 12 residues. The CDR3 region is CASTWTGSGYTF. Written as DNA, the CDR3 is TGTGCCAGCACCTGGACAGGCAGTGGCTACACCTTC.

The chain joins TRBV5-8 to TRBJ2-7; TRBD1 aligns across 7 bases. Germline CDR1 SGHTS, CDR2 YDEGEE. The CDR3 spans 17 residues. The J segment lost 0 bases and the V segment lost 5 bases, leaving 14 bases of the junction unmatched. The CDR3 sequence: CASRFENRDRYSYEQYF. The CDR3 DNA reads as TGTGCCAGCAGATTTGAAAACCGGGACAGATACTCCTACGAGCAGTACTTC.

The chain combines TRBV13 with TRBJ2-1, with 7 bases aligning to TRBD1. The trim removed 10 bases at V and 5 bases at J, leaving 17 bases unmatched. The germline gives CDR1 PRHDT, CDR2 FYEKMQ (reference sequence). This CDR3 comprises 16 residues. The CDR3 DNA reads TGTGCCACCTCGGGACCGCAGGGGGAGATCGACAATGAGCAGTTCTTC. This gives the protein CATSGPQGEIDNEQFF.

The chain couples TRBV5-1 to TRBJ1-6; 10 positions agree with TRBD1. Germline V CDR1 and CDR2: SGHRS, YFSETQ. There are 15 residues in the CDR3. Trimming cost V 3 bases and J 8 bases; bases outside gene matches: 5. CDR3 DNA: TGCGCCAGCAGCTGGGGACAGGGGAGGGATTCACCCCTCCACTTT. Protein sequence: CASSWGQGRDSPLHF.

The rearrangement joins TRBV9 to TRBJ2-1; a weak D match, TRBD2 (5 bases). CDR3 length: 16 residues. Trimming cost V 4 bases and J 0 bases, with 14 bases left between them. Germline CDR1 and CDR2: SGDLS and YYNGEE. The CDR3 nucleotides read TGTGCCAGCAGCCCACCGAGCGGTAACTCCTACAATGAGCAGTTCTTC. The encoded protein is CASSPPSGNSYNEQFF.

The V gene is TRBV4-1, the J gene TRBJ1-5; D unclear. V was clipped by 0 bases and J by 4 bases, with 4 bases between them. Germline V lookup: CDR1 MGHRA, CDR2 YSYEKL. The CDR3 covers 13 residues. Here the CDR3 reads CASSQDLNQPQHF. CDR3 sequence (DNA): TGCGCCAGCAGCCAAGATCTTAATCAGCCCCAGCATTTT.

The rearrangement uses TRBV27 and TRBJ2-3, with 14 bases that match TRBD2. With V trimmed by 5 bases and J by 2 bases, 3 bases remained unmatched. Germline V gene lookup returns CDR1 MNHEY and CDR2 SMNVEV (reference sequence). The CDR3 consists of 16 residues. Written as DNA, the CDR3 is TGTGCCAGCAGTGGACTAGCGGGAGGTCTCACAGATACGCAGTATTTT. It translates to CASSGLAGGLTDTQYF.

The chain carries TRBV21-1 and TRBJ2-3; TRBD2 is taken as the D call from the table, unchecked against the DNA. TRBV21-1 represents a pseudogene. The CDR3 runs to 16 residues. CDR3 residues: CASSKNLADSTDTQYF. CDR3 DNA: TGTGCCAGCAGCAAAAATTTAGCGGATAGCACAGATACGCAGTATTTT.

The chain recombines TRBV6-5 with TRBJ2-7, with 11 bases fitting TRBD1. After removal of 5 bases from V and 5 bases from J, the junction contained 5 bases not matched to a gene. The CDR3 has 14 amino acids. Germline V gene lookup returns CDR1 MNHEY and CDR2 SVGAGI. CDR3 nucleotide sequence: TGTGCCAGCAGTCGGGACAGGGGGGGGAACGAGCAGTACTTC. Residues: CASSRDRGGNEQYF.

V and J are TRBV7-8 and TRBJ2-1; 10 bases agree with TRBD1. The CDR3 spans 15 residues. CDR1 is SGHVS, CDR2 FQNEAQ, per germline. V lost 6 bases, J lost 8 bases, and 10 bases stayed unmatched. DNA of the CDR3: TGTGCCAGCAGGACGCGTGGACAGGGGGTCGATGAGCAGTTCTTC. Translating it yields CASRTRGQGVDEQFF.

The chain couples TRBV20-1 to TRBJ2-7, with 12 bases that match TRBD2. V was clipped by 3 bases and J by 5 bases; unmatched bases: 11. This CDR3 spans 16 amino acids. Per germline, CDR1 DFQATT and CDR2 SNEGSKA (reference sequence). CDR3 region: CSASRVTSGRGNEQYF. CDR3 DNA sequence: TGCAGTGCTAGTAGGGTGACTAGCGGGAGAGGGAACGAGCAGTACTTC.

The rearrangement uses TRBV7-8 and TRBJ2-5, with D tentatively TRBD2 (5 bases). Trimming took 0 bases from V and 4 from J, leaving 15 bases between them. CDR1 is SGHVS, CDR2 FQNEAQ, per germline. This CDR3 region has 16 residues. Here the CDR3 DNA reads TGTGCCAGCAGCTTAGCGGCTAGCAGGATGGGAGAGACCCAGTACTTC. Protein: CASSLAASRMGETQYF.

Of note for this clone: The DNA is left out, because the CDR3 cannot be placed on it with certainty; the CDR3 is given as TCRdb lists it. The V gene is TRBV7-3, the J gene TRBJ2-3; the DNA was not used to check the table's D call, TRBD1. Germline CDR1 reads SGHTA; CDR2 reads FQGTGA. The CDR3 spans 19 amino acids, including both terminal residues. CDR3 sequence: CASSLFGPGRSISTDTQYF.

V usage is TRBV27 and J usage is TRBJ2-3; 12 bases are shared with TRBD1. This CDR3 has 15 amino acids. V lost 8 bases, J lost 6 bases, and 9 bases stayed unmatched. The germline CDR1 and CDR2 sequences are MNHEY and SMNVEV (reference sequence). CDR3 sequence: CASVRTGTGGDTQYF. CDR3 DNA: TGTGCCAGCGTTCGGACAGGGACAGGGGGCGATACGCAGTATTTT.